Listed here are 26 T cell receptor beta chains from one sample, sequenced in a study of T-cell reconstitution after alpha-beta-depleted transplantation in children. The TCRbeta library was prepared with unique molecular identifiers. TCRdb processed the PCR reads anew with MiXCR; each CDR3 protein has one entry. The repertoire holds some 81,000 distinct CDR3 sequences, roughly 15% seen once, with roughly 30% in the top ten. The starting material was PBMCs, mostly from graft donor cells, obtained 180 days after TCRalphabeta/CD19-depleted stem cell transplant. The receptors stem from a male patient under 10 years old who had a stem cell transplant for acute lymphoblastic leukemia, so the T cells may come from the graft donor.

This rearrangement joins TRBV7-9 to TRBJ1-2, with D unclear. V dropped 5 bases and J dropped 4 bases, with 17 bases sitting between them. This CDR3 comprises 15 residues. Germline-derived CDR1 and CDR2 are SEHNR and FQNEAQ (reference sequence). CDR3 in DNA: TGTGCCAGCAGCCTGGCGCCTCGACATAGCTATGGCTACACCTTC. Encoded protein: CASSLAPRHSYGYTF.

The V and J genes are TRBV12-3 or TRBV12-4 and TRBJ1-2, with D perhaps matching TRBD1 (6 bases). Trimming took 4 bases from V and 4 from J, leaving 16 bases between them. The CDR3 length is 15 residues. CDR3: CASSSPGHGVYGYTF. The CDR3 DNA is TGTGCCAGCAGTTCCCCGGGACACGGCGTCTATGGCTACACCTTC.

This clonotype was seen ten or more times. The chain is built from TRBV20-1 and TRBJ2-3; 11 bases match TRBD2. Germline V lookup: CDR1 DFQATT, CDR2 SNEGSKA (reference sequence). V dropped 5 bases and J dropped 4; count of bases not matched to a gene: 5. This CDR3 is built from 14 residues. The CDR3 DNA follows: TGCAGTGCTTCGACTAGCGGGATCGCAGATACGCAGTATTTT. It translates to CSASTSGIADTQYF.

Concerning this clonotype itself: At one boundary the junction diverges from the germline segment, which might be a read error. The rearrangement uses TRBV20-1 and TRBJ2-3; 8 bases fit TRBD2. This CDR3 region has 14 residues. Germline V lookup: CDR1 DFQATT, CDR2 SNEGSKA (reference sequence). The CDR3 spells CGASTGGFTDTQYF. In nucleotides, the CDR3 is TGCGGTGCTAGTACGGGGGGGTTCACAGATACGCAGTATTTT.

A remark on this clonotype: A clone one base away is much larger, so this may be a read error. The chain recombines TRBV5-1 with TRBJ2-7; 8 nucleotides agree with TRBD2. The germline gives CDR1 SGHRS, CDR2 YFSETQ. The V segment lost 4 bases and the J segment 4 bases; nucleotides outside the gene matches: 10. The CDR3 runs 15 residues. CDR3 in amino acids: CASSIIAGSDYEQYF. For the CDR3, the DNA is TGCGCCAGCAGCATTATAGCGGGATCAGATTACGAGCAGTACTTC.

V gene TRBV7-2 combines with J gene TRBJ1-2, with no clear D. The ends were cut back, 0 bases at V and 6 bases at J, with 8 bases in the middle. CDR1 and CDR2 from the germline V gene are SGHTA and FQGNSA. The CDR3 runs to 13 residues. The CDR3 loop is CASSLAVGNGYTF. In nucleotides, the CDR3 is TGTGCCAGCAGCTTAGCGGTAGGGAATGGCTACACCTTC.

This rearrangement joins TRBV4-2 to TRBJ2-4; 10 nucleotides line up with TRBD1. The CDR3 sequence is 18 residues long. The V and J ends lost 1 base and 1 base, in that order; junction bases with no gene match: 7. CDR1 is LGHNA, CDR2 YNFKEQ, per germline. For the CDR3, the DNA is TGTGCCAGCAGCCAAGCGGGACAGGGGATTCGTGCCAAAAACATTCAGTACTTC. As protein: CASSQAGQGIRAKNIQYF.

The chain is built from TRBV20-1 and TRBJ2-1; the D is unclear. The CDR3 is made up of 12 amino acids. The germline CDR1 and CDR2 sequences are DFQATT and SNEGSKA (reference sequence). Deletions cut 4 bases from V and 12 bases from J, with 16 bases between. CDR3: CSAKPSADGQFF. CDR3 coding DNA: TGCAGTGCTAAACCATCGGCCGATGGGCAGTTCTTC.

This clonotype was picked up a small number of times. The chain recombines TRBV7-2 with TRBJ2-2; no definite D call. CDR1 SGHTA and CDR2 FQGNSA come from the germline V gene. The CDR3 sequence is 11 residues long. Deletions cut 5 bases from V and 8 bases from J, with 6 bases between. CDR3 amino acids: CASSPMGELFF. The CDR3, as DNA: TGTGCCAGCAGCCCAATGGGGGAGCTGTTTTTT.

The chain joins TRBV7-9 to TRBJ1-4, with D tentatively TRBD1 (6 bases). Trimming removed 1 base at V and 5 bases at J, with 14 bases between. Germline V CDR1 and CDR2: SEHNR, FQNEAQ (reference sequence). The CDR3 loop spans 16 amino acids. In nucleotides, the CDR3 is TGTGCCAGCAGCTTAGGGGGGCAGGTTCGGAATGAAAAACTGTTTTTT. It yields the protein CASSLGGQVRNEKLFF. Full variable domain (missing parts from reference TRBV7-9 and TRBJ1-4): DTGVSQNPRHKITKRGQNVTFRCDPISEHNRLYWYRQTLGQGPEFLTYFQNEAQLEKSRLLSDRFSAERPKGSFSTLEIQRTEQGDSAMYLCASSLGGQVRNEKLFFGSGTQLSVL.

This clonotype was counted at least ten times. This CDR3 is CSVDFSLGSGIQYF. The CDR3 DNA is TGCAGCGTTGATTTTTCATTGGGTAGCGGCATTCAGTACTTC. The chain links TRBV29-1 to TRBJ2-4; D is possibly TRBD2 (6 bases). The V gene's germline CDR1 is SQVTM and CDR2 ANQGSEA. The CDR3 is 14 residues long. Trimming removed 3 bases at V and 9 bases at J, with 18 bases between.

This clonotype has only a few counts. This chain links TRBV20-1 with TRBJ2-3, with a weak D call TRBD2 (6 bases). The CDR3 sequence is 14 residues long. Trimming cost V 0 bases and J 4 bases, with 11 bases left between them. CDR1 is DFQATT and CDR2 is SNEGSKA in the germline V gene (reference sequence). CDR3 nucleotide sequence: TGCAGTGCTAGAGACGGGAGCGGGCCAGATACGCAGTATTTT. The encoded protein is CSARDGSGPDTQYF.

This clonotype came up a few times. This chain connects TRBV5-4 to TRBJ2-1; 10 bases line up with TRBD2. The CDR3 totals 15 residues. Germline V gives CDR1 SGHNT, CDR2 YYREEE (reference sequence). The ends lost 4 bases at V and 4 bases at J; junction bases unmatched: 5. CDR3 loop: CASSPLAGGYNEQFF. The CDR3 region has the DNA TGTGCCAGCAGCCCGTTAGCGGGAGGTTACAATGAGCAGTTCTTC.

This sequence joins TRBV4-2 and TRBJ2-7, with 8 bases matching TRBD2. CDR3 length: 15 residues. Germline V gene data show CDR1 as LGHNA and CDR2 as YNFKEQ. J was trimmed by 4 bases and V by 5 bases; bases with no gene match: 10. This CDR3 reads CASSFGGTSKYEQYF. In nucleotides, the CDR3 is TGTGCCAGCAGCTTCGGCGGGACTAGTAAGTACGAGCAGTACTTC.

The chain uses TRBV7-9 and TRBJ2-7; possible D gene TRBD2, 6 bases. Germline CDR1 SEHNR, CDR2 FQNEAQ (reference sequence). Trimming shortened V by 0 bases and J by 4 bases, and 13 bases separated the two germline ends. There are 15 residues in the CDR3. The CDR3 coding sequence is TGTGCCAGCAGCTTAGCGGGACTGGACCTGTACGAGCAGTACTTC. Translation: CASSLAGLDLYEQYF. Based on the CDR3 plus reference TRBV7-9 and TRBJ2-7, the full variable domain is DTGVSQNPRHKITKRGQNVTFRCDPISEHNRLYWYRQTLGQGPEFLTYFQNEAQLEKSRLLSDRFSAERPKGSFSTLEIQRTEQGDSAMYLCASSLAGLDLYEQYFGPGTRLTVT.

The rearrangement uses TRBV20-1 and TRBJ2-3, with 9 bases matching TRBD2. Trimming removed 6 bases from V and 2 bases from J; junction bases left unmatched: 9. The CDR3 extends over 15 amino acids. CDR1 DFQATT and CDR2 SNEGSKA come from the germline V gene (reference sequence). CDR3 loop: CSAHPGLAYTDTQYF. CDR3 coding DNA: TGCAGTGCCCATCCGGGACTAGCTTACACAGATACGCAGTATTTT.

CDR3 DNA sequence: TGTGCCACCAGTGGCCCCTTCCGAGGGGAGAGTGAGCAGTTCTTC. Its protein product is CATSGPFRGESEQFF. V and J are TRBV24-1 and TRBJ2-1, with D perhaps assigned TRBD1 or TRBD2 (5 bases each). CDR1 is KGHDR and CDR2 is SFDVKD in the germline V gene. The CDR3 length is 15 residues. V was clipped by 5 bases and J by 9 bases, with 19 bases between them.

The gene calls are TRBV11-2 and TRBJ2-5; 9 positions agree with TRBD1. Looked up from germline, CDR1 is SGHAT and CDR2 is FQNNGV. The trim removed 5 bases at V and 4 bases at J, leaving 11 bases unmatched. This CDR3 region has 16 residues. The CDR3 coding sequence is TGTGCCAGCAGCCCCGGGACAGGGAGTTTCGGAGAGACCCAGTACTTC. Translated: CASSPGTGSFGETQYF.

About this clonotype: The conserved phenylalanine or tryptophan is not found at the CDR3 terminus, so this likely reflects a read error. V is TRBV6-5 and J is TRBJ2-5, with D perhaps TRBD1 (6 bases). There are 15 residues in the CDR3. The germline V gene encodes CDR1 MNHEY and CDR2 SVGAGI. With 1 base removed from V and 2 bases from J, the gap between germline ends came to 11 bases. The CDR3 sequence: CASSYLQGPQETQYS. For the CDR3, the DNA is TGTGCCAGCAGTTACTTACAGGGCCCTCAAGAGACCCAGTACTCC.

CDR3 in DNA: TGCGCCAGCAGCCTATACAGAACAGGGGCTGGTGGCTACACCTTC. Translated, it gives CASSLYRTGAGGYTF. This rearrangement joins TRBV5-1 to TRBJ1-2; 7 positions match TRBD1. J lost 7 bases, V lost 4 bases, and 13 bases had no gene match. Germline V gene sequence: CDR1 SGHRS, CDR2 YFSETQ. The CDR3 is made up of 15 amino acids.

This clonotype occurred a few times. The chain recombines TRBV7-9 with TRBJ1-2; 7 nucleotides agree with TRBD1. The CDR3 has 14 amino acids. Germline values: CDR1 SEHNR, CDR2 FQNEAQ (reference sequence). V dropped 4 bases and J dropped 6; count of bases not matched to a gene: 8. The chain's CDR3 is CASSSIQGTNGYTF. CDR3 DNA: TGTGCCAGCAGCTCCATACAGGGGACAAATGGCTACACCTTC.

This clonotype was observed a few times. The chain employs TRBV7-2 and TRBJ1-2; D possibly corresponds to TRBD1 (5 bases). The CDR3 loop spans 14 amino acids. CDR1 and CDR2 (germline): SGHTA, FQGNSA. Trimming pared 6 bases from V and 5 bases from J, leaving 16 bases between. The DNA for the CDR3 is TGTGCCAGCAGTCCTCGGACATCGCCTTATGGCTACACCTTC. Amino acid sequence: CASSPRTSPYGYTF.

This chain's CDR3 is CASSVGLGVTDTQYF. CDR3 sequence (DNA): TGTGCCAGCAGCGTGGGACTAGGGGTGACAGATACGCAGTATTTT. This rearrangement joins TRBV9 to TRBJ2-3, with 8 bases that match TRBD2. The trim removed 2 bases at V and 3 bases at J, leaving 5 bases unmatched. Germline-derived CDR1 and CDR2 are SGDLS and YYNGEE. The CDR3 sequence is 15 residues long.

The table lists this clonotype with a few counts. The gene calls are TRBV24-1 and TRBJ2-6, with D tentatively TRBD2 (5 bases). The ends were cut back, 3 bases at V and 0 bases at J, with 8 bases in the middle. This CDR3 spans 16 amino acids. Germline values: CDR1 KGHDR, CDR2 SFDVKD. The CDR3 spells CATSDPGNSGANVLTF. The CDR3 nucleotides read TGTGCCACCAGTGATCCCGGGAACTCTGGGGCCAACGTCCTGACTTTC.

V gene TRBV15 combines with J gene TRBJ2-7; D possibly corresponds to TRBD1 (5 bases). Trimming removed 8 bases at V and 8 bases at J, with 16 bases between. This CDR3 region has 12 residues. The germline V gene has CDR1 LNHNV and CDR2 YYDKDF (reference sequence). CDR3 sequence reads: CATGDSFIKQYF. The CDR3 DNA follows: TGTGCCACCGGCGACAGTTTTATAAAGCAGTACTTC.

This clonotype showed up many times. V gene TRBV7-2 combines with J gene TRBJ2-3; D might be TRBD2 (5 bases). From germline, CDR1 is SGHTA and CDR2 FQGNSA. The V end was cut by 2 bases, the J end by 5 bases, with 11 bases between. The CDR3 runs to 14 residues. The CDR3 region has the DNA TGTGCCAGCAGCTTAAGCGGAAGGGTAGATACGCAGTATTTT. The encoded protein is CASSLSGRVDTQYF.